A selection of T cell receptor beta chains follows, all from one sample in a study of OX40 agonist ivuxolimab in advanced cancers. Assay used: immunoSEQ multiplex PCR; TCRdb lists only in-frame clones, some missing. The repertoire includes 18,000 or so clones, 65% to 90% of them detected once, and roughly 13% sits in the top ten. The input for sequencing was CD4+ or CD8+ T cells sorted from blood, taken in a trial of the OX40 agonist ivuxolimab. Source of these receptors: an adult with an advanced solid tumor such as melanoma, head and neck, liver or kidney cancer. The CDR3 runs from the conserved cysteine through the conserved F or W. Each record gives: J gene, D gene, clone size, V gene, CDR3 protein, CDR3 DNA. D genes are given only for firm matches. Part of the rows lack a size; the others show once, few, many or a class for expanded clones.

J: TRBJ1-4
D: NA
size: NA
V: TRBV30
CDR3: CAWSVRQSEKLFF
DNA: TGTGCCTGGAGTGTAAGGCAGTCTGAAAAACTGTTTTTT

J: TRBJ1-1
D: TRBD1
size: NA
V: TRBV29-1
CDR3: CSVRQGMNTEAFF
DNA: TGCAGCGTCCGACAGGGCATGAACACTGAAGCTTTCTTT

J: TRBJ1-2
D: TRBD1
size: NA
V: TRBV29-1
CDR3: CSVEDQGRGLQSGYTF
DNA: TGCAGCGTTGAAGATCAGGGCAGGGGGCTTCAAAGTGGCTACACCTTC

J: TRBJ1-2
D: TRBD1
size: NA
V: TRBV6-1
CDR3: CASSERGQGARGYTF
DNA: TGTGCCAGCAGTGAAAGGGGACAGGGGGCGCGGGGCTACACCTTC

J: TRBJ2-2
D: TRBD2
size: few
V: TRBV27
CDR3: CASSRGRGTGELFF
DNA: TGTGCCAGTTCCCGCGGGAGAGGGACCGGGGAGCTGTTTTTT

J: TRBJ2-5
D: NA
size: NA
V: TRBV7-2
CDR3: CASSLYWAQETQYF
DNA: TGTGCCAGCAGCTTATATTGGGCTCAAGAGACCCAGTACTTC

J: TRBJ2-7
D: NA
size: NA
V: TRBV7-6
CDR3: CASAPVGGFGSYEQYF
DNA: TGTGCCAGCGCCCCGGTGGGGGGTTTCGGATCCTACGAGCAGTACTTC

J: TRBJ1-5
D: TRBD1
size: NA
V: TRBV4-1
CDR3: CASSPLFMDRANQPQHF
DNA: TGCGCCAGCAGCCCGCTTTTTATGGACAGGGCGAATCAGCCCCAGCATTTT

J: TRBJ1-1
D: NA
size: NA
V: TRBV6-5
CDR3: CASSPDRSTEAFF
DNA: TGTGCCAGCAGTCCTGACAGATCCACTGAAGCTTTCTTT

J: TRBJ2-5
D: NA
size: NA
V: TRBV11-2
CDR3: CASSSRWETQYF
DNA: TGTGCCAGCAGCTCCCGTTGGGAGACCCAGTACTTC

J: TRBJ2-4
D: TRBD2
size: NA
V: TRBV7-6
CDR3: CASSLRAGEAKNIQYF
DNA: TGTGCCAGCAGCTTAAGGGCGGGGGAAGCCAAAAACATTCAGTACTTC

J: TRBJ1-1
D: NA
size: NA
V: TRBV5-1
CDR3: CASSSSWGSTEAFF
DNA: TGCGCCAGCAGCTCGTCGTGGGGAAGCACTGAAGCTTTCTTT

J: TRBJ2-5
D: TRBD2
size: few
V: TRBV7-9
CDR3: CASSMTSGGQETQYF
DNA: TGTGCCAGCAGCATGACTAGCGGGGGCCAAGAGACCCAGTACTTC

J: TRBJ2-1
D: TRBD2
size: few
V: TRBV27
CDR3: CASSLWGGFNEQFF
DNA: TGTGCCAGCAGTTTATGGGGGGGGTTCAATGAGCAGTTCTTC

J: TRBJ1-5
D: TRBD1
size: few
V: TRBV6-6
CDR3: CASSYRGQGQPQHF
DNA: TGTGCCAGCAGTTACAGGGGGCAGGGTCAGCCCCAGCATTTT

J: TRBJ2-3
D: NA
size: NA
V: TRBV6-4
CDR3: CASSEEMGTDTQYF
DNA: TGTGCCAGCAGTGAGGAAATGGGCACAGATACGCAGTATTTT

J: TRBJ1-1
D: NA
size: NA
V: TRBV7-2
CDR3: CASSLADGLEAFF
DNA: TGTGCCAGCAGCTTAGCGGACGGATTAGAAGCTTTCTTT

J: TRBJ2-7
D: TRBD1
size: NA
V: TRBV6-6
CDR3: CASRPQGLSYEQYF
DNA: TGTGCCAGCAGACCACAGGGGCTCTCCTACGAGCAGTACTTC

J: TRBJ2-5
D: NA
size: NA
V: TRBV5-1
CDR3: CASSLVSLDQETQYF
DNA: TGCGCCAGCAGCTTGGTCTCTCTTGATCAAGAGACCCAGTACTTC

J: TRBJ1-4
D: TRBD1
size: NA
V: TRBV5-1
CDR3: CASSLKGQGATNEKLFF
DNA: TGCGCCAGCAGCTTGAAAGGTCAGGGGGCAACTAATGAAAAACTGTTTTTT

J: TRBJ2-1
D: NA
size: NA
V: TRBV7-2
CDR3: CASSLLILDEQFF
DNA: TGTGCCAGCAGCCTCCTGATTCTAGATGAGCAGTTCTTC

J: TRBJ1-3
D: TRBD1
size: once
V: TRBV7-8
CDR3: CASSSGTGSGNTIYF
DNA: TGTGCCAGCAGCTCCGGGACAGGGTCTGGAAACACCATATATTTT

J: TRBJ2-5
D: NA
size: NA
V: TRBV7-9
CDR3: CASSLGAGSETQYF
DNA: TGTGCCAGCAGCTTAGGGGCAGGGAGTGAGACCCAGTACTTC

J: TRBJ2-2
D: NA
size: medium-sized
V: TRBV5-6
CDR3: CASSFGQGWTDTGELFF
DNA: TGTGCCAGCAGCTTTGGGCAGGGGTGGACTGACACCGGGGAGCTGTTTTTT

J: TRBJ2-1
D: NA
size: NA
V: TRBV18
CDR3: CASSPLAANEQFF
DNA: TGTGCCAGCTCACCGCTGGCCGCGAATGAGCAGTTCTTC

J: TRBJ2-1
D: TRBD2
size: NA
V: TRBV6-1
CDR3: CASRTKSGSEQFF
DNA: TGTGCCAGCAGAACGAAGAGCGGGAGTGAGCAGTTCTTC

J: TRBJ2-1
D: TRBD2
size: once
V: TRBV27
CDR3: CASSLLPGTSVGAEQFF
DNA: TGTGCCAGCAGTTTGTTGCCCGGGACTAGCGTCGGTGCTGAGCAGTTCTTC

J: TRBJ1-3
D: NA
size: NA
V: TRBV27
CDR3: CASRRSSGNTIYF
DNA: TGTGCCAGCAGGAGGAGCTCTGGAAACACCATATATTTT

J: TRBJ2-7
D: TRBD2
size: NA
V: TRBV18
CDR3: CASSQDSGGLYNFHEQYF
DNA: TGTGCCAGCTCACAGGATAGCGGGGGACTTTATAACTTCCACGAGCAGTACTTC